This T cell receptor (beta chain) was sequenced in a study of vaccination effects on CD4 cells after COVID-19. Background on the study: Post-vaccine draws lagged the second dose by a median of 72 days.

In regard to this clone: Its antigen remains unknown.

V was shortened by 3 bases and J by 1 base, with 10 bases between the two germline ends. Germline lookup yields CDR1 SGHRS and CDR2 YFSETQ. This CDR3 region has 14 residues. Sequencing in the ViraFEST assay came after antigen-specific CD4+ T cells had been expanded with viral peptide pools, which were used to stimulate PBMC. Following an approximately ten-day culture, CD4+ T cells were purified. Participants got two doses of BNT162b2 or mRNA-1273 vaccine. The healthy vaccine recipients, who had no prior SARS-CoV-2 infection, showed negative nucleocapsid antibodies. Here immunoSEQ multiplex PCR was the method, and the copy in TCRdb shows in-frame clones only, minus some. The sample lists some 17,000 clones, around 64% occurring once. General study findings and limits: Early post-infection timepoints were missing from the study, which also had few convalescent patients.

The sequence was obtained from a human donor who received a COVID-19 vaccine. The V and J genes are TRBV5-1 and TRBJ1-1, with a tentative D call TRBD1 (6 bases). This material consisted of CD4+ T cells from PBMCs cultured with SARS-CoV-2 spike peptides, taken after COVID-19 vaccination. DNA for the CDR3: TGCGCCAGCAGCTGGGGGGGGGCGAACACTGAAGCTTTCTTT. This sequence encodes CASSWGGANTEAFF.